This TCR beta chain was captured by sequencing in a study of T cells in localized non-small cell lung cancer. Study-level findings and limits: The study detected a median about 60 of the top 100 tumor clones in adjacent lung. Because only a single region of the tumor was sequenced, heterogeneity remains possible.

This table comes from immunoSEQ multiplex PCR, and its TCRdb copy is limited to in-frame clones, with some not included. This sample has tens of thousands of clones, with around nine tenths found just once. This clone is a singleton in its sample. Its antigen is unidentified. The V segment lost 6 bases and the J segment 8 bases; nucleotides outside the gene matches: 1. The CDR3 runs 12 residues. Germline V CDR1 and CDR2: SNHLY, FYNNEI. The sequencing here drew on peripheral blood, taken before any cancer treatment. This TCR came from a male donor aged 60 or older with stage I lung adenocarcinoma. The rearrangement joins TRBV2 to TRBJ2-2, with 9 bases that match TRBD1. The CDR3 nucleotides read TGTGCCAGCAGGGACAGGGGAGGGGAGCTGTTTTTT. Amino acids: CASRDRGGELFF.